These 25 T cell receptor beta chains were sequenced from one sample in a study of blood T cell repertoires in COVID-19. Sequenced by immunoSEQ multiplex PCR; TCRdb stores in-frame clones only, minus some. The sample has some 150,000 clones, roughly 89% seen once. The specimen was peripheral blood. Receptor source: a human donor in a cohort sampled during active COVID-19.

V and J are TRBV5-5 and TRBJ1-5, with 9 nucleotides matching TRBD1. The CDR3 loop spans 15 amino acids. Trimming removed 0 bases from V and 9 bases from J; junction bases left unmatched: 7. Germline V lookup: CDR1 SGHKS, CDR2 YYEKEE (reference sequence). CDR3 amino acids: CASSLATGGAVPQHF. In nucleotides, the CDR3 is TGTGCCAGCAGCTTGGCGACAGGGGGGGCAGTGCCCCAGCATTTT.

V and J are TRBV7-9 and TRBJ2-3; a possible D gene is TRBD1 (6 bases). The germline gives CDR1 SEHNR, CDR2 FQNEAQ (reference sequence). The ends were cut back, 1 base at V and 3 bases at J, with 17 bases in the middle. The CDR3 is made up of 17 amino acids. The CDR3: CASSLVRTEWKTDTQYF. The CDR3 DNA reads TGTGCCAGCAGCTTAGTTCGGACAGAATGGAAGACAGATACGCAGTATTTT.

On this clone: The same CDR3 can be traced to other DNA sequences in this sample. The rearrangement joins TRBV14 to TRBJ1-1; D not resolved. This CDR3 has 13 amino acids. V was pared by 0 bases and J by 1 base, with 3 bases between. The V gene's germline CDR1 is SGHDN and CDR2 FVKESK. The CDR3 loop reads CASSQDRNTEAFF. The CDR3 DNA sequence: TGTGCCAGCAGCCAAGACAGGAACACTGAAGCTTTCTTT.

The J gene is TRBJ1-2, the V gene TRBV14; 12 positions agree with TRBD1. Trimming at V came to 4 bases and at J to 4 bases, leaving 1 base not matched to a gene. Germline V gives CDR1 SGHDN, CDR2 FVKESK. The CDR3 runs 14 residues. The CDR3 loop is CASSRGQGAYGYTF. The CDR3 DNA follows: TGTGCCAGCAGCCGGGGACAGGGGGCCTATGGCTACACCTTC.

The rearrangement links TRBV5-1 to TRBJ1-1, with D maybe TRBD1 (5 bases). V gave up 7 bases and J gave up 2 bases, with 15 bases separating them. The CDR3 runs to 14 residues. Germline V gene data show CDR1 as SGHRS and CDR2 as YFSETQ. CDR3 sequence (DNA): TGCGCCAGCTCTCGGGGGAGAGGAAACACTGAAGCTTTCTTT. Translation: CASSRGRGNTEAFF.

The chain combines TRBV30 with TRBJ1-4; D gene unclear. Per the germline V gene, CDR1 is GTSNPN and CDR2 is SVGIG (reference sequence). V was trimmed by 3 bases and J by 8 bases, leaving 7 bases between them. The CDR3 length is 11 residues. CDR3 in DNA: TGTGCCTGGAGCCCCGGGGAAAAACTGTTTTTT. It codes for CAWSPGEKLFF.

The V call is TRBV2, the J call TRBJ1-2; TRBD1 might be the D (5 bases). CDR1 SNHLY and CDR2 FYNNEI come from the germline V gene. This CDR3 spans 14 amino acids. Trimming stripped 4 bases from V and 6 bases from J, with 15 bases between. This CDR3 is CASSASRGGDGYTF. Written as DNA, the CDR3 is TGTGCCAGCAGTGCTAGCCGGGGAGGGGATGGCTACACCTTC. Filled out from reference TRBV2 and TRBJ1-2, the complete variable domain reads EPEVTQTPSHQVTQMGQEVILRCVPISNHLYFYWYRQILGQKVEFLVSFYNNEISEKSEIFDDQFSVERPDGSNFTLKIRSTKLEDSAMYFCASSASRGGDGYTFGSGTRLTVV.

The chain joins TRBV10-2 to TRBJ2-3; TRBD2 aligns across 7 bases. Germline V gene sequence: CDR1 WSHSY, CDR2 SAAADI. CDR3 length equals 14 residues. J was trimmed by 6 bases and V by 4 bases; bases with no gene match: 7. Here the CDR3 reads CASSVRGGLDTQYF. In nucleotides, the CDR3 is TGCGCCAGCAGTGTAAGGGGAGGGCTGGATACGCAGTATTTT.

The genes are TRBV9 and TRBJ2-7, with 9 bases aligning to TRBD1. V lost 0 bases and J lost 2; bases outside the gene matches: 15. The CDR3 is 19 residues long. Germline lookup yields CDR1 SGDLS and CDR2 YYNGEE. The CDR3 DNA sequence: TGTGCCAGCAGCGTAGCGGGACCTTCAATGGGGACAGGGCCCTACGAGCAGTACTTC. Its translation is CASSVAGPSMGTGPYEQYF.

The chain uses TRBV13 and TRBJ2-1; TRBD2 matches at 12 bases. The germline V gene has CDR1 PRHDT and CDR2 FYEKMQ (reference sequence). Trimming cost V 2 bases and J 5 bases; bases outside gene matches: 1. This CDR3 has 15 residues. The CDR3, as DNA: TGTGCCAGCAGCTTACGACTAGCGGGGGACAATGAGCAGTTCTTC. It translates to CASSLRLAGDNEQFF.

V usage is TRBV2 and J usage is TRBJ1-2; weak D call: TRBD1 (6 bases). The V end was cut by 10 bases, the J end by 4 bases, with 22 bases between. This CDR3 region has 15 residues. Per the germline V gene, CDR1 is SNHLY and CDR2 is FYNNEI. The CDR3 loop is CATKASKTGRYGYTF. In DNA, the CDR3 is TGTGCCACCAAAGCAAGCAAGACAGGCCGCTATGGCTACACCTTC.

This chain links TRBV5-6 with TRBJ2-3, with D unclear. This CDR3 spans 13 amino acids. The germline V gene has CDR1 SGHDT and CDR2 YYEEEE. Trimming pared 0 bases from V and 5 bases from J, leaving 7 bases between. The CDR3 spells CASSLGLLDTQYF. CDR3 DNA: TGTGCCAGCAGCTTGGGACTTTTAGATACGCAGTATTTT.

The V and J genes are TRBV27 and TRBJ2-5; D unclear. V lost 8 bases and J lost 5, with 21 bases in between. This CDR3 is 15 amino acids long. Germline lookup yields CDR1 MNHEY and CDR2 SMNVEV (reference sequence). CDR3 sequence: CASSEGGEPGETQYF. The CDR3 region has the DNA TGTGCCAGCTCCGAAGGCGGCGAGCCCGGGGAGACCCAGTACTTC.

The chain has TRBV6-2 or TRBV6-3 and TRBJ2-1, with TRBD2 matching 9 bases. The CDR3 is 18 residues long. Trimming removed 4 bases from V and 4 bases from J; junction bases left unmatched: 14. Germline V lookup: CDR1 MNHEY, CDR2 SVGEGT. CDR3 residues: CASSFPSRLAGLYNEQFF. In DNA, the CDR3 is TGTGCCAGCAGTTTCCCCTCTCGGCTAGCGGGGCTATACAATGAGCAGTTCTTC.

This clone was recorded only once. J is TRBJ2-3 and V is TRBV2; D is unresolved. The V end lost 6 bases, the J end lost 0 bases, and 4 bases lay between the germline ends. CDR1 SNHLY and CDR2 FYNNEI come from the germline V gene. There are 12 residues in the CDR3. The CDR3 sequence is CASRSSTDTQYF. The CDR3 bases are TGTGCCAGCAGATCTAGCACAGATACGCAGTATTTT.

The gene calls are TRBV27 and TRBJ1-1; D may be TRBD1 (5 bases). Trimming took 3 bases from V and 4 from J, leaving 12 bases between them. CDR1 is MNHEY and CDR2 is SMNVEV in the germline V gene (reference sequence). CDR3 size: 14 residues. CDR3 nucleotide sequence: TGTGCCAGCAGTTTGGTAGGCGGGGGCACTGAAGCTTTCTTT. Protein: CASSLVGGGTEAFF.

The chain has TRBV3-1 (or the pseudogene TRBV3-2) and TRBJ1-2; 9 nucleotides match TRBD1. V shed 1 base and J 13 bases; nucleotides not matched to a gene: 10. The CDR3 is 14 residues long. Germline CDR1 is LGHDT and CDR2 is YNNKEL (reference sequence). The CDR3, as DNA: TGTGCCAGCAGCCAAGCGTCGGACAGGGGAAACGGCACCTTC. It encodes CASSQASDRGNGTF.

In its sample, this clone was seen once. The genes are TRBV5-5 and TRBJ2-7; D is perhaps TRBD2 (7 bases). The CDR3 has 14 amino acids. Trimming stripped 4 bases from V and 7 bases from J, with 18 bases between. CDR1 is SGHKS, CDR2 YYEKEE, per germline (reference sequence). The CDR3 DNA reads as TGTGCCAGCAGCCGCTCACGGGGGGCGAGGGAGCAGTACTTC. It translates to CASSRSRGAREQYF.

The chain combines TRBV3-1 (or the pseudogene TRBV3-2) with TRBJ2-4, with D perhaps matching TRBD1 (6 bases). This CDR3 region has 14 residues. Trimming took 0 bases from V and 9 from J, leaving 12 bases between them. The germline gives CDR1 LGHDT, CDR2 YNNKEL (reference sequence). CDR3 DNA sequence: TGTGCCAGCAGCCAAGAGCCAGGGGAAGTCATTCAGTACTTC. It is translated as CASSQEPGEVIQYF.

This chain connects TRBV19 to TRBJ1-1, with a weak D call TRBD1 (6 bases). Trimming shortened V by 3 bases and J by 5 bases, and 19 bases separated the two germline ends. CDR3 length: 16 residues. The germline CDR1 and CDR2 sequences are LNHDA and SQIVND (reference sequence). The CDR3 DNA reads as TGTGCCAGTAGTATCCTCCGGTCGGACAGTCTTACTGAAGCTTTCTTT. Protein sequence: CASSILRSDSLTEAFF.

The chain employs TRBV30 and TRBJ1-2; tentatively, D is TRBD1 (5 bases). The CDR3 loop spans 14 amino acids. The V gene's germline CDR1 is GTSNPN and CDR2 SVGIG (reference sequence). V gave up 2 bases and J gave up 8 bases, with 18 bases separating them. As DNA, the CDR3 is TGTGCCTGGAGTCGTACTCCAGGGATCATCGGCTACACCTTC. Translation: CAWSRTPGIIGYTF.

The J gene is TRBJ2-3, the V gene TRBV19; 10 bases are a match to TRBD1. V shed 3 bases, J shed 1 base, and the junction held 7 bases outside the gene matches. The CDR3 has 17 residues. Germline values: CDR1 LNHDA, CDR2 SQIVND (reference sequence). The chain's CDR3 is CASSIRGQGRRTDTQYF. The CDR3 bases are TGTGCCAGTAGTATTAGGGGACAGGGGAGGCGCACAGATACGCAGTATTTT.

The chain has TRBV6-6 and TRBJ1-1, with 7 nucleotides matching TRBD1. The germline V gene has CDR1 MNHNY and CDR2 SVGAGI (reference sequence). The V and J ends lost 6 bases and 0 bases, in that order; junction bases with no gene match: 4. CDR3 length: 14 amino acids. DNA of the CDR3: TGTGCCAGCAGGCAGGGGGGAATGAACACTGAAGCTTTCTTT. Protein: CASRQGGMNTEAFF.

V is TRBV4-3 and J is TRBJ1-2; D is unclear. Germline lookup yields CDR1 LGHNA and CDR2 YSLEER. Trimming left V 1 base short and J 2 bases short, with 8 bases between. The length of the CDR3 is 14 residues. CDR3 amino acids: CASSQGVQNYGYTF. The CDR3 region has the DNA TGCGCCAGCAGCCAAGGGGTACAGAACTATGGCTACACCTTC.

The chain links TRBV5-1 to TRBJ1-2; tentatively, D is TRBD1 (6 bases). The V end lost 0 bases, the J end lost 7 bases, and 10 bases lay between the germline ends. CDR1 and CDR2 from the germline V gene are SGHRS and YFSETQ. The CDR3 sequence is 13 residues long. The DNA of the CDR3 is TGCGCCAGCAGCTTGGACAGGGATGGTGGCTACACCTTC. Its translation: CASSLDRDGGYTF.